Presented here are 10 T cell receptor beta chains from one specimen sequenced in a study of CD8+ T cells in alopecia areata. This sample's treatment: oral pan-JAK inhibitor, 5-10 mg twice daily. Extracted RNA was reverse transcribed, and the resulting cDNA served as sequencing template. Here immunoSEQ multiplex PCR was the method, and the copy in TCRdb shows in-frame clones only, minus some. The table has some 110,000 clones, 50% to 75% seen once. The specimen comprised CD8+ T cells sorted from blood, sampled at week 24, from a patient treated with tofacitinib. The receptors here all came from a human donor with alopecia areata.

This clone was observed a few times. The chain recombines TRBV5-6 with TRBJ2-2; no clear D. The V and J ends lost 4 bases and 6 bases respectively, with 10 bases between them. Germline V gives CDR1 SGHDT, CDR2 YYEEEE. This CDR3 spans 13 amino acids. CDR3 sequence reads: CASSPLKAGELFF. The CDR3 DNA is TGTGCCAGCAGCCCTTTAAAGGCCGGGGAGCTGTTTTTT.

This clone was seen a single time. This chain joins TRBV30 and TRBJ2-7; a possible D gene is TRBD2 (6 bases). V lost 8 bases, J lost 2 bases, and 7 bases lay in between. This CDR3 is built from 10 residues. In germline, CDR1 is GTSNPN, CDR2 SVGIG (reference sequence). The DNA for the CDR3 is TGTGCCGGGGGGACCTACGAGCAGTACTTC. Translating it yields CAGGTYEQYF. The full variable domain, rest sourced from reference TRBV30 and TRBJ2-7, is SQTIHQWPATLVQPVGSPLSLECTVEGTSNPNLYWYRQAAGRGLQLLFYSVGIGQISSEVPQNLSASRPQDRQFILSSKKLLLSDSGFYLCAGGTYEQYFGPGTRLTVT.

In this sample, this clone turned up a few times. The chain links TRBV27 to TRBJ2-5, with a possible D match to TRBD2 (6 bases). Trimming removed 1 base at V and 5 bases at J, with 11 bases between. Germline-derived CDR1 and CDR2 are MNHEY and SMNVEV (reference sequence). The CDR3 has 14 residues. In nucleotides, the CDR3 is TGTGCCAGCAGTTTATTGGGCGGGGCCGAGACCCAGTACTTC. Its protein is CASSLLGGAETQYF.

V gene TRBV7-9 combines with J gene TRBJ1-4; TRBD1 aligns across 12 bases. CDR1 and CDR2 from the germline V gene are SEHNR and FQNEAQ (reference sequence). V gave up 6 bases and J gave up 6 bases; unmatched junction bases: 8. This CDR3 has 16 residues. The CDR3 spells CASSPGQGARDEKLFF. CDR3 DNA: TGTGCCAGCAGTCCGGGACAGGGGGCGAGGGATGAAAAACTGTTTTTT. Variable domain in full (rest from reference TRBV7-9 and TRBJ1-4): DTGVSQNPRHKITKRGQNVTFRCDPISEHNRLYWYRQTLGQGPEFLTYFQNEAQLEKSRLLSDRFSAERPKGSFSTLEIQRTEQGDSAMYLCASSPGQGARDEKLFFGSGTQLSVL.

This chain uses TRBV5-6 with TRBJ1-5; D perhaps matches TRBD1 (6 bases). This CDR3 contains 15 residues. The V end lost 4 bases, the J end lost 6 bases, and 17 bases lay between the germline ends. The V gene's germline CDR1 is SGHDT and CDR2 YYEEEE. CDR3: CASSVMGGESQPQHF. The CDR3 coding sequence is TGTGCCAGCAGCGTGATGGGGGGCGAAAGTCAGCCCCAGCATTTT.

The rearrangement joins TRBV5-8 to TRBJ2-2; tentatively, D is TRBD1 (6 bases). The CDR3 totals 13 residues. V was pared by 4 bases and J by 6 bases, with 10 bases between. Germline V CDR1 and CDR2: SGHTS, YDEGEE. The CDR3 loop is CASSRTVPGELFF. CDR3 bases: TGTGCCAGCAGCCGGACAGTCCCCGGGGAGCTGTTTTTT.

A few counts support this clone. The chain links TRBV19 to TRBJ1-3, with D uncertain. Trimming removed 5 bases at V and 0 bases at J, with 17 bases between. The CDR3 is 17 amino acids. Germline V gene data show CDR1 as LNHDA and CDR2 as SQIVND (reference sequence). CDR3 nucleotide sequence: TGTGCCAGTAGTTCTCGGACCCTCGCTACCTCTGGAAACACCATATATTTT. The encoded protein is CASSSRTLATSGNTIYF.

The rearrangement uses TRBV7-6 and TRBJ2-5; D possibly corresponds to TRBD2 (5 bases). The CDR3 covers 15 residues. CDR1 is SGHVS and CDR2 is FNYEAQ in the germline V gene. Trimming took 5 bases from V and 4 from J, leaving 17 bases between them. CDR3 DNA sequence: TGTGCCAGCAGCCCCGAGGGTCGGTCGGGAGAGACCCAGTACTTC. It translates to CASSPEGRSGETQYF.

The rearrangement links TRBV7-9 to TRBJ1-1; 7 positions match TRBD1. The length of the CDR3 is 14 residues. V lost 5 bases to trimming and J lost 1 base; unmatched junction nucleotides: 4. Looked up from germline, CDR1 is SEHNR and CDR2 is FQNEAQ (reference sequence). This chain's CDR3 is CASSDRQGNTEAFF. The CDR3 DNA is TGTGCCAGCAGCGATCGACAGGGGAACACTGAAGCTTTCTTT.

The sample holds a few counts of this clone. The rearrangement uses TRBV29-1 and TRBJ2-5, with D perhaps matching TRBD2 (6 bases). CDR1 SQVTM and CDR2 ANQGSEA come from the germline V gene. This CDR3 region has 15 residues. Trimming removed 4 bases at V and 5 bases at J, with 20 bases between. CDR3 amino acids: CSVVGGIPKGETQYF. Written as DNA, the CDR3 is TGCAGCGTTGTCGGCGGGATCCCAAAGGGGGAGACCCAGTACTTC.